A selection of T cell receptor beta chains follows, all from one sample in a study of shared clonotypes between healthy human individuals. The data were produced by immunoSEQ multiplex PCR, yet TCRdb's version contains in-frame clones alone and is incomplete. The profile shows about 2.4 million clones, 90% to 95% of them singletons. The source material was naive CD4+ T cells from PBMCs. Every receptor here comes from a man aged 18 to 30 in good health. Some clones in this sample may be carry-over from other donors' samples. The CDR3 runs from the conserved cysteine through the conserved F or W. A D gene is named only where the DNA matches it firmly. A row's size may be missing; if present it is once, few, many or a size class.

size | J | V | D | CDR3 | DNA
once | TRBJ2-1 | TRBV2 | TRBD1 | CASRDREDNEQFF | TGTGCCAGCAGGGACAGGGAGGACAATGAGCAGTTCTTC
NA | TRBJ2-1 | TRBV28 | TRBD1 | CASRRDRGRYEQFF | TGTGCCAGCAGACGGGACAGGGGGCGGTACGAGCAGTTCTTC
NA | TRBJ2-1 | TRBV9 | TRBD2 | CASSETSGRNEQFF | TGTGCCAGCAGCGAAACTAGCGGTCGCAATGAGCAGTTCTTC
NA | TRBJ2-5 | TRBV10-3 | TRBD1 | CAISSQTGSGETQYF | TGTGCCATCAGTTCCCAGACAGGGAGTGGAGAGACCCAGTACTTC
NA | TRBJ2-3 | TRBV7-3 | NA | CASSLNWGSADTQYF | TGTGCCAGCAGCTTAAACTGGGGATCAGCAGATACGCAGTATTTT
few | TRBJ1-1 | TRBV19 | NA | CASSINVNTEAFF | TGTGCCAGTAGTATTAACGTGAACACTGAAGCTTTCTTT
NA | TRBJ1-1 | TRBV19 | TRBD1 | CASSVQGAVETEAFF | TGTGCCAGTAGTGTACAGGGGGCCGTAGAGACTGAAGCTTTCTTT
NA | TRBJ1-3 | TRBV7-9 | TRBD1 | CATKQGTGNTIYF | TGTGCCACGAAACAGGGGACAGGAAACACCATATATTTT
NA | TRBJ1-5 | TRBV19 | NA | CASSIPTRGVGNQPQHF | TGTGCCAGTAGTATCCCGACCCGCGGGGTAGGCAATCAGCCCCAGCATTTT
NA | TRBJ1-1 | TRBV4-1 | NA | CASSRGDTEAFF | TGCGCCAGCAGCCGGGGGGACACTGAAGCTTTCTTT
NA | TRBJ2-6 | TRBV6-1 | NA | CASSEAAHYGANVLTF | TGTGCCAGCAGTGAAGCCGCTCATTATGGGGCCAACGTCCTGACTTTC
NA | TRBJ2-3 | TRBV5-5 | NA | CASSARGPRTDTQYF | TGTGCCAGCAGTGCCAGGGGACCCCGCACAGATACGCAGTATTTT
NA | TRBJ1-6 | TRBV27 | NA | CASSFNSNPASPLHF | TGTGCCAGCAGTTTTAACAGTAACCCGGCGTCACCCCTCCACTTT
NA | TRBJ2-1 | TRBV7-2 | TRBD2 | CASSETSGRISEQFF | TGTGCCAGCAGCGAGACTAGCGGGAGAATTAGTGAGCAGTTCTTC
once | TRBJ2-7 | TRBV4-2 | NA | CASSQIGLTYEQYF | TGTGCCAGCAGCCAAATAGGACTCACCTACGAGCAGTACTTC
NA | TRBJ2-3 | TRBV29-1 | NA | CSVGAGASTDTQYF | TGCAGCGTTGGAGCCGGGGCCAGCACAGATACGCAGTATTTT
once | TRBJ2-2 | TRBV5-1 | TRBD2 | CASSLESGTDTGELFF | TGCGCCAGCAGCCTCGAAAGCGGGACGGACACCGGGGAGCTGTTTTTT
NA | TRBJ2-1 | TRBV7-2 | NA | CASSTRDPQGWHNEQFF | TGTGCCAGCAGCACCCGGGACCCGCAAGGTTGGCACAATGAGCAGTTCTTC
NA | TRBJ2-3 | TRBV6-5 | NA | CASSYGQTKDTQYF | TGTGCCAGCAGTTACGGACAGACCAAAGATACGCAGTATTTT
NA | TRBJ2-7 | TRBV28 | NA | CASSSAYEQYF | TGTGCCAGCAGTTCAGCCTACGAGCAGTACTTC
NA | TRBJ2-2 | TRBV10-3 | NA | CAISPSGGNTGELFF | TGTGCCATCAGTCCCTCGGGCGGTAACACCGGGGAGCTGTTTTTT
once | TRBJ1-4 | TRBV7-2 | NA | CASSLSGTEKLFF | TGTGCCAGCAGCTTATCCGGGACAGAAAAACTGTTTTTT
NA | TRBJ2-2 | TRBV4-3 | NA | CASTSAANTGELFF | TGCGCCAGCACAAGCGCAGCGAACACCGGGGAGCTGTTTTTT
NA | TRBJ1-1 | TRBV28 | NA | CASSPGSADTEAFF | TGTGCCAGCAGTCCAGGGTCCGCGGACACTGAAGCTTTCTTT
once | TRBJ2-5 | TRBV9 | NA | CASTPRVLGETQYF | TGTGCCAGCACCCCCAGGGTTCTAGGAGAGACCCAGTACTTC
NA | TRBJ2-5 | TRBV15 | TRBD1 | CATSRERRGTGILQETQYF | TGTGCCACCAGCAGAGAACGTCGAGGGACAGGGATCCTACAAGAGACCCAGTACTTC
NA | TRBJ1-1 | TRBV7-9 | NA | CASSLAQGNAEAFF | TGTGCCAGCAGCTTAGCTCAGGGGAACGCTGAAGCTTTCTTT
NA | TRBJ1-2 | TRBV6-1 | TRBD1 | CASSEGQWGGYTF | TGTGCCAGCAGTGAGGGACAGTGGGGAGGCTACACCTTC
NA | TRBJ1-5 | TRBV7-8 | NA | CASSLVGNSNQPQHF | TGTGCCAGCAGCTTAGTAGGGAATAGCAATCAGCCCCAGCATTTT
NA | TRBJ2-3 | TRBV11-2 | NA | CASSLDGRGPDTQYF | TGTGCCAGCAGCTTAGACGGGAGAGGGCCAGATACGCAGTATTTT
once | TRBJ2-2 | TRBV10-3 | TRBD2 | CAIRDFRTSGDTGELFF | TGTGCCATCAGGGACTTTCGGACTAGCGGGGACACCGGGGAGCTGTTTTTT
NA | TRBJ2-7 | TRBV7-2 | NA | CASSRLSGDWYEQYF | TGTGCCAGCAGTAGACTATCGGGAGATTGGTACGAGCAGTACTTC
NA | TRBJ2-7 | TRBV7-6 | NA | CASSFPGQTYEQYF | TGTGCCAGCAGCTTTCCCGGACAAACCTACGAGCAGTACTTC
NA | TRBJ1-3 | TRBV5-8 | NA | CASSWTGRRSGNTIYF | TGTGCCAGCAGCTGGACCGGGAGGAGGAGTGGAAACACCATATATTTT
NA | TRBJ2-7 | TRBV28 | NA | CASSSSIYEQYF | TGTGCCAGCAGTTCTAGTATCTACGAGCAGTACTTC
NA | TRBJ2-7 | TRBV7-8 | TRBD2 | CASTPRTSGPYEQYF | TGTGCCAGCACCCCCCGGACTAGCGGACCCTACGAGCAGTACTTC
NA | TRBJ1-5 | TRBV30 | NA | CAFVGSGFNQPQHF | TGTGCCTTTGTTGGGAGTGGGTTCAATCAGCCCCAGCATTTT
NA | TRBJ2-5 | TRBV9 | NA | CASSPHPGVETQYF | TGTGCCAGCAGCCCCCATCCGGGGGTGGAGACCCAGTACTTC
NA | TRBJ1-6 | TRBV5-6 | NA | CASSLYQGRGGISPLHF | TGTGCCAGCAGCTTGTATCAGGGTCGGGGGGGAATTTCACCCCTCCACTTT
NA | TRBJ2-1 | TRBV19 | NA | CASSIPTGDQFF | TGTGCCAGTAGTATCCCGACAGGAGACCAGTTCTTC
NA | TRBJ2-2 | TRBV10-1 | TRBD2 | CASSELGLAANTGELFF | TGCGCCAGCAGTGAGCTGGGACTAGCGGCGAACACCGGGGAGCTGTTTTTT
few | TRBJ1-1 | TRBV9 | NA | CASSVGAGNTEAFF | TGTGCCAGCAGCGTAGGGGCGGGGAACACTGAAGCTTTCTTT
NA | TRBJ2-7 | TRBV2 | NA | CARGKGQIGEQYF | TGTGCCCGAGGAAAGGGTCAGATTGGCGAGCAGTACTTC
NA | TRBJ2-5 | TRBV7-9 | NA | CASSGVAAKRETQYF | TGTGCCAGCAGTGGGGTCGCCGCTAAGCGAGAGACCCAGTACTTC
few | TRBJ1-1 | TRBV2 | NA | CASRAGGGNTEAFF | TGTGCCAGCAGGGCTGGGGGAGGGAACACTGAAGCTTTCTTT
NA | TRBJ2-7 | TRBV30 | TRBD2 | CAWERPGLANEQYF | TGTGCCTGGGAAAGACCGGGACTAGCCAACGAGCAGTACTTC
NA | TRBJ2-7 | TRBV18 | TRBD2 | CASSPGASGTYEQYF | TGTGCCAGCTCACCCGGGGCTAGCGGGACCTACGAGCAGTACTTC
NA | TRBJ1-1 | TRBV5-6 | NA | CASSLVKPNTEAFF | TGTGCCAGCAGCTTGGTAAAGCCGAACACTGAAGCTTTCTTT
NA | TRBJ2-6 | TRBV15 | TRBD1 | CATSTGDRASGANVLTF | TGTGCCACCAGCACCGGGGACAGGGCCTCTGGGGCCAACGTCCTGACTTTC
NA | TRBJ2-2 | TRBV2 | TRBD1 | CASSDEDRGRELFF | TGTGCCAGCAGTGACGAGGACAGGGGCCGGGAGCTGTTTTTT
NA | TRBJ1-1 | TRBV5-6 | TRBD1 | CASSRIQGNTEAFF | TGTGCCAGCAGCCGTATACAGGGGAACACTGAGGCTTTCTTT
once | TRBJ2-5 | TRBV5-1 | NA | CASSFRGLQETQYF | TGCGCCAGCAGCTTCCGGGGACTCCAAGAGACCCAGTACTTC
once | TRBJ2-5 | TRBV14 | NA | CASSQQVPGGETQYF | TGTGCCAGCAGTCAACAAGTACCAGGGGGGGAGACCCAGTACTTC